The 27 T cell receptor beta chains listed next were all sequenced from one sample in a study of blood T cell repertoires in COVID-19. Profiled with immunoSEQ multiplex PCR; TCRdb holds only in-frame clones, not every one. The table records more than 300,000 clones, roughly nine tenths of them present only once. Source material: peripheral blood. The receptors here all came from a man aged 18 to 35 who had recovered from COVID-19.

The V and J genes are TRBV27 and TRBJ1-4, with D unresolved. Trimming took off 5 bases at V and 0 bases at J, with 13 bases between the two ends. The CDR3 covers 16 residues. Germline V gene data show CDR1 as MNHEY and CDR2 as SMNVEV (reference sequence). The CDR3 reads CASSQTYSATNEKLFF. CDR3 DNA: TGTGCCAGCAGTCAAACCTACTCTGCAACTAATGAAAAACTGTTTTTT.

J is TRBJ2-1 and V is TRBV9; 7 bases fit TRBD2. The CDR3 contains 14 residues. With V trimmed by 5 bases and J by 3 bases, 5 bases remained unmatched. The V gene's germline CDR1 is SGDLS and CDR2 YYNGEE. The CDR3 is CASSKSGDYNEQFF. The CDR3 nucleotides read TGTGCCAGCAGTAAAAGCGGGGACTACAATGAGCAGTTCTTC.

This sequence joins TRBV19 and TRBJ2-7, with 11 positions matching TRBD2. The CDR3 spans 15 residues. CDR1 and CDR2 from the germline V gene are LNHDA and SQIVND (reference sequence). The trim removed 5 bases at V and 2 bases at J, leaving 5 bases unmatched. The CDR3 reads CASSPLGLAAYEQYF. The CDR3 DNA is TGTGCCAGTAGTCCCCTGGGACTAGCGGCCTACGAGCAGTACTTC.

Concerning this clone: Within the sample, other DNA sequences also encode this same CDR3. V gene TRBV6-5 combines with J gene TRBJ1-1, with 8 positions matching TRBD1. V trimming: 6 bases; J trimming: 1 base; junction bases outside the gene matches: 4. The CDR3 runs 14 residues. In germline, CDR1 is MNHEY, CDR2 SVGAGI. The CDR3 sequence: CASSLDRGNTEAFF. DNA of the CDR3: TGTGCCAGCAGCCTCGACAGGGGGAACACTGAAGCTTTCTTT.

V gene TRBV9 combines with J gene TRBJ2-1; D is possibly TRBD1 (6 bases). This CDR3 is built from 15 residues. The germline V and J ends were trimmed by 1 base and 5 bases, with 13 bases remaining between them. CDR1 SGDLS and CDR2 YYNGEE come from the germline V gene. The CDR3 DNA follows: TGTGCCAGCAGCGTATCAGGGGCCCTGAACAATGAGCAGTTCTTC. Encoded protein: CASSVSGALNNEQFF.

The chain is built from TRBV7-9 and TRBJ2-5; weak D call: TRBD2 (6 bases). Trimming removed 10 bases from V and 5 bases from J, with 29 bases in between. Germline CDR1 reads SEHNR; CDR2 reads FQNEAQ (reference sequence). The CDR3 is 17 amino acids. The CDR3 bases are TGTGCCACCCAGCTTAGACGCCCGGCGGGGAAGTGGGAGACCCAGTACTTC. Amino acid sequence: CATQLRRPAGKWETQYF. The whole variable domain, remainder taken from reference TRBV7-9 and TRBJ2-5, is DTGVSQNPRHKITKRGQNVTFRCDPISEHNRLYWYRQTLGQGPEFLTYFQNEAQLEKSRLLSDRFSAERPKGSFSTLEIQRTEQGDSAMYLCATQLRRPAGKWETQYFGPGTRLLVL.

The V call is TRBV4-1, the J call TRBJ1-1; unclear D gene. The CDR3 loop spans 15 amino acids. V was cut by 4 bases and J by 5 bases, with 17 bases left in between. Germline V gene lookup returns CDR1 MGHRA and CDR2 YSYEKL. The CDR3 region is CASSPPPGVDTEAFF. CDR3 bases: TGCGCCAGCAGCCCCCCTCCCGGGGTCGATACTGAAGCTTTCTTT.

The genes are TRBV4-2 and TRBJ2-1; 9 bases fit TRBD2. Per the germline V gene, CDR1 is LGHNA and CDR2 is YNFKEQ. J was trimmed by 2 bases and V by 1 base; bases with no gene match: 3. The CDR3 loop spans 16 amino acids. This CDR3 is CASSQVGTSPYNEQFF. The CDR3 nucleotides are TGTGCCAGCAGCCAAGTCGGGACTAGCCCCTACAATGAGCAGTTCTTC.

This clone showed up just once. Other nucleotide sequences in the sample specify the same CDR3. The chain links TRBV9 to TRBJ1-1, with 9 bases lining up with TRBD1. The V segment lost 3 bases and the J segment 2 bases; nucleotides outside the gene matches: 2. This CDR3 contains 14 residues. Germline values: CDR1 SGDLS, CDR2 YYNGEE. CDR3: CASSGGQGNTEAFF. The CDR3 coding sequence is TGTGCCAGCAGCGGGGGACAGGGAAACACTGAAGCTTTCTTT.

This clone came up a few times. CDR3 protein: CASSLGGGRDNEQFF. The CDR3 nucleotides read TGCGCCAGCAGCTTGGGAGGGGGTAGGGACAATGAGCAGTTCTTC. V and J are TRBV5-1 and TRBJ2-1, with D possibly being TRBD1 (6 bases). V gave up 0 bases and J gave up 5 bases, with 12 bases separating them. This CDR3 has 15 amino acids. CDR1 and CDR2 (germline): SGHRS, YFSETQ.

This chain joins TRBV27 and TRBJ2-7, with D unresolved. Germline CDR1 and CDR2: MNHEY and SMNVEV (reference sequence). V shed 2 bases and J shed 3 bases, with 8 bases lying between them. The CDR3 length is 13 residues. The CDR3 sequence is CASSLGSFYEQYF. The CDR3 coding sequence is TGTGCCAGCAGTTTAGGCAGTTTCTACGAGCAGTACTTC.

The chain combines TRBV14 with TRBJ1-1; tentative D call: TRBD1 (6 bases). The V gene lost 1 base and the J gene lost 1 base, with 19 bases spanning the gap. Germline V gene data show CDR1 as SGHDN and CDR2 as FVKESK. This CDR3 contains 18 residues. The CDR3 nucleotides are TGTGCCAGCAGCCAAGCTGCTACAGGGTTTTGGGGGAACACTGAAGCTTTCTTT. It specifies CASSQAATGFWGNTEAFF.

The CDR3 here is CASSSGGGKLFF. Written as DNA, the CDR3 is TGTGCCAGCAGTTCGGGCGGGGGAAAACTGTTTTTT. The chain uses TRBV12-3 or TRBV12-4 and TRBJ1-4; D is possibly TRBD1 (5 bases). The CDR3 totals 12 residues. The germline V and J ends were trimmed by 4 bases and 10 bases, with 10 bases remaining between them.

The chain couples TRBV6-2 or TRBV6-3 to TRBJ1-6; 9 positions agree with TRBD1. V shed 6 bases, J shed 8 bases, and the junction held 5 bases outside the gene matches. The CDR3 length is 14 residues. In germline, CDR1 is MNHEY, CDR2 SVGEGT. The CDR3 sequence: CASSPRDRDSPLHF. The CDR3, as DNA: TGTGCCAGCAGCCCCCGGGACAGGGATTCACCCCTCCACTTT.

This chain uses TRBV7-2 with TRBJ2-3; TRBD2 is a possible D gene (5 bases). The germline V gene has CDR1 SGHTA and CDR2 FQGNSA. The V end lost 5 bases, the J end lost 0 bases, and 15 bases lay between the germline ends. This CDR3 region has 16 residues. The CDR3 protein is CASSGGLRLSTDTQYF. The CDR3 nucleotides read TGTGCCAGCAGCGGAGGCCTTCGCCTTAGCACAGATACGCAGTATTTT.

A few counts support this clone. The V call is TRBV18, the J call TRBJ2-7; D is unresolved. Germline CDR1 reads KGHSH; CDR2 reads LQKENI. The CDR3 loop spans 14 amino acids. Trimming pared 4 bases from V and 2 bases from J, leaving 12 bases between. The CDR3 DNA is TGTGCCAGCTCACGGGCAGTCCAAACCTACGAGCAGTACTTC. Encoded protein: CASSRAVQTYEQYF.

For the CDR3, the DNA is TGTGCTAGTGGTTTGACGGGTCCGGGGACTGAAGCTTTCTTT. Translating it yields CASGLTGPGTEAFF. The genes are TRBV12-5 and TRBJ1-1; D ambiguous. From germline, CDR1 is LGHNT and CDR2 FRNRAP. The CDR3 runs 14 residues. V was clipped by 2 bases and J by 5 bases, with 12 bases between them.

This rearrangement joins TRBV10-1 to TRBJ1-2, with 7 positions matching TRBD1. This CDR3 region has 19 residues. In germline, CDR1 is WNHNN, CDR2 SYGVQD (reference sequence). The trim removed 3 bases at V and 2 bases at J, leaving 18 bases unmatched. This CDR3 is CASSDSCGQAEPKNYGYTF. CDR3 in DNA: TGCGCCAGCAGTGATTCATGTGGACAGGCCGAACCGAAAAACTATGGCTACACCTTC.

V usage is TRBV5-1 and J usage is TRBJ1-1, with D possibly TRBD1 on 5 matching bases. CDR3 length: 15 residues. The V gene's germline CDR1 is SGHRS and CDR2 YFSETQ. V lost 0 bases and J lost 2, with 11 bases in between. The CDR3 loop is CASSLASGGNTEAFF. In DNA, the CDR3 is TGCGCCAGCAGCTTGGCCTCGGGGGGAAACACTGAAGCTTTCTTT.

This sequence joins TRBV7-3 and TRBJ2-3; maybe TRBD2 (5 bases). CDR1 SGHTA and CDR2 FQGTGA come from the germline V gene. The CDR3 runs 15 residues. V gave up 2 bases and J gave up 3 bases, with 12 bases separating them. CDR3 DNA sequence: TGTGCCAGCAGCTTATGGCCGGGGAGTACAGATACGCAGTATTTT. Translating it yields CASSLWPGSTDTQYF.

This chain joins TRBV7-2 and TRBJ2-3; 8 bases match TRBD2. V lost 0 bases, J lost 2 bases, and 7 bases stayed unmatched. CDR3 length equals 17 residues. CDR1 is SGHTA and CDR2 is FQGNSA in the germline V gene. CDR3 in amino acids: CASSLAMPSGPTDTQYF. The CDR3 bases are TGTGCCAGCAGCTTAGCCATGCCTAGCGGGCCCACAGATACGCAGTATTTT.

The chain employs TRBV27 and TRBJ2-2; the match to TRBD1 covers 8 bases. The trim removed 0 bases at V and 6 bases at J, leaving 3 bases unmatched. CDR1 MNHEY and CDR2 SMNVEV come from the germline V gene (reference sequence). The CDR3 extends over 15 amino acids. The CDR3 nucleotides are TGTGCCAGCAGTTTATCGCCAGGGGGCCCCGGGGAGCTGTTTTTT. Translating gives CASSLSPGGPGELFF.

The CDR3: CASSSGQGEKLFF. DNA for the CDR3: TGTGCCAGCAGTTCAGGACAGGGGGAAAAACTGTTTTTT. This chain joins TRBV28 and TRBJ1-4, with TRBD1 matching 9 bases. CDR1 is MDHEN and CDR2 is SYDVKM in the germline V gene. V was clipped by 4 bases and J by 8 bases; unmatched bases: 2. The CDR3 length is 13 residues.

This clone has only one observation. The chain employs TRBV6-5 and TRBJ1-5, with D perhaps matching TRBD1 (5 bases). CDR3 length: 13 amino acids. Trimming took 5 bases from V and 3 from J, leaving 8 bases between them. Germline V gene sequence: CDR1 MNHEY, CDR2 SVGAGI. The CDR3 region is CASSQTVNQPQHF. The DNA for the CDR3 is TGTGCCAGCAGTCAGACAGTCAATCAGCCCCAGCATTTT.

V is TRBV6-5 and J is TRBJ2-3; weak D call: TRBD2 (7 bases). Germline values: CDR1 MNHEY, CDR2 SVGAGI. The CDR3 is made up of 15 amino acids. V was clipped by 6 bases and J by 4 bases, with 17 bases between them. DNA of the CDR3: TGTGCCAGCAGCCAGGGAGGGGGGGCCTCAGATACGCAGTATTTT. It is translated as CASSQGGGASDTQYF.

The gene calls are TRBV7-6 and TRBJ2-2, with 10 bases lining up with TRBD1. The CDR3 spans 17 residues. Germline values: CDR1 SGHVS, CDR2 FNYEAQ. V lost 5 bases and J lost 6; bases outside the gene matches: 12. This CDR3 reads CASSTRGDRGYPGELFF. CDR3 bases: TGTGCCAGCAGCACTAGAGGGGACAGGGGCTACCCCGGGGAGCTGTTTTTT.

V usage is TRBV2 and J usage is TRBJ2-2; weak D call: TRBD1 (6 bases). The CDR3 spans 16 residues. The V end lost 6 bases, the J end lost 3 bases, and 17 bases lay between the germline ends. Germline CDR1 is SNHLY and CDR2 is FYNNEI. CDR3 in amino acids: CASRGTGLMDTGELFF. In DNA, the CDR3 is TGTGCCAGCAGAGGAACAGGGTTAATGGACACCGGGGAGCTGTTTTTT. The full variable domain, rest sourced from reference TRBV2 and TRBJ2-2, is EPEVTQTPSHQVTQMGQEVILRCVPISNHLYFYWYRQILGQKVEFLVSFYNNEISEKSEIFDDQFSVERPDGSNFTLKIRSTKLEDSAMYFCASRGTGLMDTGELFFGEGSRLTVL.